There are many counts of the clone carrying this T cell receptor (beta chain). The CDR3 is 12 amino acids. Germline V gene sequence: CDR1 SGHVS, CDR2 FQNEAQ. Trimming removed 1 base from V and 8 bases from J, with 8 bases in between. This entry comes from a study of T cell repertoires in cytomegalovirus infection. MiXCR, applied by TCRdb to the reads, yields one record per CDR3 protein. The sample has approximately 180,000 distinct CDR3 sequences; approximately 19% are singletons. The receptor was isolated from a human donor in good health (CMV status not recorded). Some clones in this sample may be carry-over from other donors' samples. Source material: PBMCs. The chain recombines TRBV7-8 with TRBJ1-1, with D unclear. CDR3 in DNA: TGTGCCAGCAGCTTAGACTCGCCGGAAGCTTTCTTT. Amino acids: CASSLDSPEAFF.